This TCR beta chain was sequenced for a study of Graves' ophthalmopathy and Graves' hyperthyroidism. CDR1 SGHDN and CDR2 FVKESK come from the germline V gene. V lost 8 bases and J 5 bases, leaving 19 bases between the germline ends. The CDR3 length is 16 residues. Ophthalmopathy-affected donors exhibited moderate-to-severe activity, CAS ≥3, NOSPECS ≥4, and duration under 3 months. Amplification of TCR beta CDR3 regions used RNA transcripts. Scientists carried out first-round RT-PCR using HTBI primers and then a second-round multiplex PCR. Via MiXCR, TCRdb re-called the multiplex PCR reads, giving one row per CDR3 protein. The sample carries hundreds of thousands of distinct CDR3 sequences, 40% recorded once.

The sequence was collected from an adult man with Graves' ophthalmopathy. The chain couples TRBV14 to TRBJ1-6, with D possibly TRBD1 on 5 matching bases. Material: peripheral blood. In DNA form, the CDR3 reads TGTGCCAGCTCACCGCTCGGGGCGGGGAATAATTCACCCCTCCACTTT. It encodes CASSPLGAGNNSPLHF.